The 29 T cell receptor beta chains presented below share a single source sample, sequenced in a study of regulatory T cells in long-lasting Graves disease. The time point: newly diagnosed GD, antithyroid drugs for less than 3 months. RNA isolated from PBMCs was used to make the TCR library. Assembly of TCR beta libraries relied on iRepertoire HTBI primers together with Arm-PCR of CDR3 regions. TCRdb independently ran MiXCR on the multiplex PCR reads; one entry per CDR3 protein. The sample shows about 540,000 distinct CDR3 sequences, roughly 14% of them seen only once. These same data were also listed under a study on T cells in Graves' hyperthyroidism and ophthalmopathy.

Source: peripheral blood mononuclear cells (PBMCs), taken at new diagnosis, from a patient treated with antithyroid drugs. The origin of the receptors is a man aged 25-45 years with Graves disease.

The chain uses TRBV20-1 and TRBJ1-4, with D possibly TRBD1 on 5 matching bases. The CDR3 loop spans 14 amino acids. In germline, CDR1 is DFQATT, CDR2 SNEGSKA (reference sequence). Between the trimmed V and J ends, which lost 2 bases and 3 bases, there was a span of 10 bases. The CDR3 reads CSARSGGANEKLFF. CDR3 sequence (DNA): TGCAGTGCTAGAAGCGGGGGGGCTAATGAAAAACTGTTTTTT.

The CDR3 protein is CASSQEGALGEQYF. The CDR3 DNA reads TGTGCCAGCAGCCAAGAAGGTGCCCTAGGGGAGCAGTACTTC. The chain recombines TRBV3-1 with TRBJ2-7; D remains ambiguous. The CDR3 spans 14 residues. The V gene lost 0 bases and the J gene lost 7 bases, with 13 bases spanning the gap. Germline V CDR1 and CDR2: LGHDT, YNNKEL (reference sequence).

V and J are TRBV28 and TRBJ2-7, with TRBD2 matching 13 bases. CDR3 length: 17 amino acids. Germline loops: CDR1 MDHEN, CDR2 SYDVKM. The J segment lost 2 bases and the V segment lost 4 bases, leaving 8 bases of the junction unmatched. The CDR3 here is CASSSGLAGEGAYEQYF. CDR3 bases: TGTGCCAGCAGTTCAGGACTAGCGGGAGAGGGAGCCTACGAGCAGTACTTC.

Many counts were recorded for this clonotype. The chain has TRBV2 and TRBJ2-3; D possibly uses TRBD1 or TRBD2 (5 bases each). Trimming left V 5 bases short and J 5 bases short, with 11 bases between. The CDR3 spans 13 residues. The germline V gene encodes CDR1 SNHLY and CDR2 FYNNEI. For the CDR3, the DNA is TGTGCCAGCAGTACCGGGACGGAAGATACGCAGTATTTT. Protein product: CASSTGTEDTQYF.

This clonotype was found many times. The CDR3 protein is CASSFGNPPLDSPLHF. In nucleotides, the CDR3 is TGTGCCAGCAGTTTCGGGAACCCCCCACTGGATTCACCCCTCCACTTT. This chain links TRBV27 with TRBJ1-6, with D uncertain. The CDR3 is made up of 16 amino acids. V was pared by 3 bases and J by 8 bases, with 17 bases between. Germline V gives CDR1 MNHEY, CDR2 SMNVEV (reference sequence).

Ten or more counts support this clonotype. This chain links TRBV10-1 with TRBJ2-5; 8 bases match TRBD2. The germline V gene has CDR1 WNHNN and CDR2 SYGVQD (reference sequence). The CDR3 is 14 residues long. The ends lost 5 bases at V and 5 bases at J; junction bases unmatched: 7. CDR3 loop: CASSSQRGSETQYF. The DNA of the CDR3 is TGCGCCAGCAGTAGCCAGCGGGGGTCGGAGACCCAGTACTTC.

This clonotype was seen at least ten times. The chain combines TRBV6-2 or TRBV6-3 with TRBJ2-3; 9 nucleotides match TRBD1. V gave up 6 bases and J gave up 3 bases; unmatched junction bases: 4. CDR3 length: 14 amino acids. CDR1 is MNHEY and CDR2 is SVGEGT in the germline V gene. The CDR3 DNA follows: TGTGCCAGCAGGCCTGACAGGGGGACAGATACGCAGTATTTT. Protein sequence: CASRPDRGTDTQYF.

With respect to this clonotype: This sequence may be a read error, since a much larger clone differs from it by one base. The V call is TRBV2, the J call TRBJ1-3, with D uncertain. Germline V gene lookup returns CDR1 SNHLY and CDR2 FYNNEI. V dropped 6 bases and J dropped 0 bases, with 9 bases sitting between them. The CDR3 is 14 residues long. CDR3 DNA: TGTGCCAGCAGAAAGGATAACTCTGGAAACACCATATATTTT. Translated: CASRKDNSGNTIYF.

This chain uses TRBV5-1 with TRBJ2-3; weak D call: TRBD2 (5 bases). V was trimmed by 2 bases and J by 3 bases, leaving 13 bases between them. Per the germline V gene, CDR1 is SGHRS and CDR2 is YFSETQ. The CDR3 loop spans 15 amino acids. The CDR3, as DNA: TGCGCCAGCAGCTTAATAGGGCGGAGGACAGATACGCAGTATTTT. This sequence encodes CASSLIGRRTDTQYF.

Ten or more counts support this clonotype. This chain uses TRBV5-1 with TRBJ2-2, with 12 bases aligning to TRBD1. Looked up from germline, CDR1 is SGHRS and CDR2 is YFSETQ. J was trimmed by 6 bases and V by 1 base; bases with no gene match: 4. This CDR3 region has 16 residues. CDR3 protein: CASSLSGTGGAGELFF. DNA for the CDR3: TGCGCCAGCAGCTTGTCCGGGACAGGGGGCGCCGGGGAGCTGTTTTTT. The full variable domain, its missing parts supplied by reference TRBV5-1 and TRBJ2-2, is KAGVTQTPRYLIKTRGQQVTLSCSPISGHRSVSWYQQTPGQGLQFLFEYFSETQRNKGNFPGRFSGRQFSNSRSEMNVSTLELGDSALYLCASSLSGTGGAGELFFGEGSRLTVL.

This clonotype was picked up many times. The chain has TRBV12-3 or TRBV12-4 and TRBJ1-1, with unresolved D. The CDR3 sequence is 12 residues long. Trimming removed 1 base from V and 7 bases from J, with 7 bases in between. This CDR3 reads CASSLERYEAFF. Here the CDR3 DNA reads TGTGCCAGCAGTTTAGAGAGGTATGAAGCTTTCTTT.

Ten or more counts support this clonotype. The chain is built from TRBV28 and TRBJ2-1, with TRBD2 matching 10 bases. The CDR3 consists of 14 residues. Per the germline V gene, CDR1 is MDHEN and CDR2 is SYDVKM. The J segment lost 9 bases and the V segment lost 0 bases, leaving 2 bases of the junction unmatched. Written as DNA, the CDR3 is TGTGCCAGCAGTTTATGGCCTAGCGGGGGTGAGCAGTTCTTC. It is translated as CASSLWPSGGEQFF.

This clonotype was seen a handful of times. The CDR3, as DNA: TGTGCCACTGGACTAGCGGGAGTTAATTCCGGGGAGCTGTTTTTT. It translates to CATGLAGVNSGELFF. The V gene is TRBV15, the J gene TRBJ2-2, with TRBD2 identical over 13 bases. Germline V lookup: CDR1 LNHNV, CDR2 YYDKDF (reference sequence). The CDR3 has 15 residues. V was clipped by 9 bases and J by 6 bases; unmatched bases: 7.

The J gene is TRBJ2-3, the V gene TRBV6-2 or TRBV6-3; D ambiguous. Trimming shortened V by 4 bases and J by 2 bases, and 7 bases separated the two germline ends. Germline values: CDR1 MNHEY, CDR2 SVGEGT. The CDR3 spans 13 residues. In DNA form, the CDR3 reads TGTGCCAGCAGTTTCCTAGACACAGATACGCAGTATTTT. This gives the protein CASSFLDTDTQYF.

This clonotype has ten or more counts. The rearrangement joins TRBV20-1 to TRBJ2-3; either TRBD1 or TRBD2 may fit D (5 bases each). The CDR3 runs to 16 residues. Trimming pared 5 bases from V and 2 bases from J, leaving 20 bases between. Germline CDR1 and CDR2: DFQATT and SNEGSKA (reference sequence). The CDR3 DNA reads as TGCAGTGCTCAGGCCGGTGGGGGAACCCCCACAGATACGCAGTATTTT. It is translated as CSAQAGGGTPTDTQYF.

This clonotype was observed many times. CDR3 DNA: TGTGCCAGCAGTGGGGCCAAAAACATTCAGTACTTC. This encodes CASSGAKNIQYF. The chain carries TRBV12-3 or TRBV12-4 and TRBJ2-4; no reliable D call. The CDR3 runs to 12 residues. The ends were cut back, 5 bases at V and 1 base at J, with 3 bases in the middle.

The table lists this clonotype with a count of one. One junction end disagrees with the germline gene, perhaps due to a read error. DNA of the CDR3: TGTGCCTGGAGTGAAACAGCTAGCAATCAGCACCAGCATTTT. This gives the protein CAWSETASNQHQHF. The J gene is TRBJ1-5, the V gene TRBV30; D unresolved. This CDR3 has 14 amino acids. The germline V gene has CDR1 GTSNPN and CDR2 SVGIG (reference sequence).

At least ten counts were recorded for this clonotype. The chain employs TRBV12-3 or TRBV12-4 and TRBJ2-1; 7 bases line up with TRBD2. CDR3 length: 17 residues. Trimming removed 0 bases from V and 8 bases from J; junction bases left unmatched: 13. CDR3 bases: TGTGCCAGCAGTTTAGCGGAGGCGACTAGCAGTCCCGATGAGCAGTTCTTC. It is translated as CASSLAEATSSPDEQFF.

This clonotype was recorded at least ten times. The CDR3 sequence is CSVDSWGGSNTGELFF. CDR3 bases: TGCAGCGTTGACTCCTGGGGCGGTTCGAACACCGGGGAGCTGTTTTTT. The chain recombines TRBV29-1 with TRBJ2-2; D is possibly TRBD1 (5 bases). V lost 3 bases to trimming and J lost 0 bases, with 14 bases between them. Germline V lookup: CDR1 SQVTM, CDR2 ANQGSEA. The length of the CDR3 is 16 residues.

Only a few counts were recorded for this clonotype. The chain employs TRBV20-1 and TRBJ2-5, with 9 nucleotides matching TRBD1. Germline lookup yields CDR1 DFQATT and CDR2 SNEGSKA (reference sequence). The CDR3 length is 14 residues. The junction had 6 bases not matched to a gene; V was cut back by 3 bases and J by 4 bases. The CDR3 region has the DNA TGCAGTGCTAGTAAGGACAGGGGAAGAGAGACCCAGTACTTC. It is translated as CSASKDRGRETQYF.

This clonotype has at least ten counts. The chain recombines TRBV13 with TRBJ2-3; D call uncertain. Trimming shortened V by 3 bases and J by 3 bases, and 13 bases separated the two germline ends. Germline values: CDR1 PRHDT, CDR2 FYEKMQ (reference sequence). This CDR3 is built from 15 residues. The CDR3 DNA is TGTGCCAGCAGCTTCGCAGGCGGTTGGACAGATACGCAGTATTTT. It encodes CASSFAGGWTDTQYF.

This clonotype was seen many times. This chain links TRBV9 with TRBJ2-7; D perhaps matches TRBD1 (5 bases). CDR3 length: 14 amino acids. Looked up from germline, CDR1 is SGDLS and CDR2 is YYNGEE. V was cut by 3 bases and J by 0 bases, with 10 bases left in between. CDR3 sequence reads: CASSADSASYEQYF. For the CDR3, the DNA is TGTGCCAGCAGCGCAGACAGCGCCTCCTACGAGCAGTACTTC.

With regard to this clonotype: This sequence is one base from a far larger clone and is likely a read error. V is TRBV6-5 and J is TRBJ2-3; TRBD1 matches 10 bases. The CDR3 has 15 amino acids. The germline V gene encodes CDR1 MNHEY and CDR2 SVGAGI. Here the CDR3 reads CASSFGTGEPDTRYF. The CDR3 DNA follows: TGTGCCAGCAGTTTCGGGACAGGGGAACCAGATACGCGGTATTTT.

This clonotype was counted at least ten times. The chain employs TRBV2 and TRBJ2-3; 13 bases are shared with TRBD2. The CDR3 is 15 amino acids. CDR1 SNHLY and CDR2 FYNNEI come from the germline V gene. Germline trimming cut 9 bases from V and 0 bases from J; bases unmatched to any gene: 3. CDR3 loop: CARTSGRGSTDTQYF. In nucleotides, the CDR3 is TGTGCCAGAACTAGCGGGAGGGGTAGCACAGATACGCAGTATTTT.

The gene calls are TRBV19 and TRBJ2-5; maybe TRBD2 (6 bases). This CDR3 is built from 15 residues. Per germline, CDR1 LNHDA and CDR2 SQIVND (reference sequence). V was shortened by 6 bases and J by 0 bases, with 14 bases between the two germline ends. The CDR3: CASSLSGSYQETQYF. CDR3 DNA: TGTGCCAGTAGCCTTAGCGGTTCGTACCAAGAGACCCAGTACTTC.

The chain links TRBV12-5 to TRBJ2-7; no definite D call. There are 12 residues in the CDR3. Trimming took 2 bases from V and 6 from J, leaving 8 bases between them. Germline V gene sequence: CDR1 LGHNT, CDR2 FRNRAP. CDR3 loop: CASGLSLGEQYF. The DNA of the CDR3 is TGTGCTAGTGGTTTGTCCTTGGGCGAGCAGTACTTC.

This clonotype was recorded at least ten times. The rearrangement uses TRBV12-3 or TRBV12-4 and TRBJ1-1; D remains unclear. V lost 5 bases and J 0 bases, leaving 16 bases between the germline ends. This CDR3 contains 16 residues. The CDR3 bases are TGTGCCAGCAGTATACACCCCCGTGGAATGAACACTGAAGCTTTCTTT. This gives the protein CASSIHPRGMNTEAFF.

This clonotype occurred many times. The chain uses TRBV29-1 and TRBJ2-7, with D hard to call. Germline CDR1 is SQVTM and CDR2 is ANQGSEA. The CDR3 runs 11 residues. V was shortened by 1 base and J by 9 bases, with 10 bases between the two germline ends. CDR3 region: CSVEGGMVQYF. CDR3 in DNA: TGCAGCGTTGAAGGTGGAATGGTGCAGTACTTC.

This clonotype has at least ten counts. V usage is TRBV10-3 and J usage is TRBJ2-3; 8 nucleotides match TRBD1. The V and J ends lost 4 bases and 4 bases, in that order; junction bases with no gene match: 10. The CDR3 loop spans 16 amino acids. The germline V gene encodes CDR1 ENHRY and CDR2 SYGVKD. CDR3 amino acids: CAISGQGTGDPDTQYF. Written as DNA, the CDR3 is TGTGCCATCAGTGGGCAGGGGACAGGCGACCCAGATACGCAGTATTTT.